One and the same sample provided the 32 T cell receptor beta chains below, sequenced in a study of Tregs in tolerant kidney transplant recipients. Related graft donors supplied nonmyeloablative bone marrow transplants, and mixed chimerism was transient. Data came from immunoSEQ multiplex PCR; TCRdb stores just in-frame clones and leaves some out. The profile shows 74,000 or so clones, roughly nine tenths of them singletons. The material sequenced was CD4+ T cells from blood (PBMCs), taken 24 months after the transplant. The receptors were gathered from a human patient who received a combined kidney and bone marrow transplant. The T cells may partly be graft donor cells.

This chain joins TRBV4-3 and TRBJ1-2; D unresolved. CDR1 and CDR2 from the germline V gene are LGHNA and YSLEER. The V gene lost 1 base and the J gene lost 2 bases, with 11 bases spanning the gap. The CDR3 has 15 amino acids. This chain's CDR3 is CASSQALAPNYGYTF. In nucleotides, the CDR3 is TGCGCCAGCAGCCAAGCGTTAGCCCCGAACTATGGCTACACCTTC.

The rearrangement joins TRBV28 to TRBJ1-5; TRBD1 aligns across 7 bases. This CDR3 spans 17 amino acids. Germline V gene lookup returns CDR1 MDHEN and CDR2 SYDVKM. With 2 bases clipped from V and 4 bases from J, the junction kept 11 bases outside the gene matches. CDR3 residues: CASSLIPGTAINQPQHF. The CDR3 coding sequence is TGTGCCAGCAGTTTAATACCTGGGACAGCTATAAATCAGCCCCAGCATTTT.

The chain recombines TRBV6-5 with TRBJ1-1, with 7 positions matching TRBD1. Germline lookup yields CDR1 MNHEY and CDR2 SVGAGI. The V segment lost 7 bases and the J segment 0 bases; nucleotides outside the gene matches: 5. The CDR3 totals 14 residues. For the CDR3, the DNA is TGTGCCAGCATCCCGGGACAGATGAACACTGAAGCTTTCTTT. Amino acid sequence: CASIPGQMNTEAFF.

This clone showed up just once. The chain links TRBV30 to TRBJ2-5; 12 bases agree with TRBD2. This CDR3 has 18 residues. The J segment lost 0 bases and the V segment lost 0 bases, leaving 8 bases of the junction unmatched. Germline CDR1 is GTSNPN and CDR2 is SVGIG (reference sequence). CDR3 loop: CAWSVTVTSGGYQETQYF. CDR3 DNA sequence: TGTGCCTGGAGTGTGACGGTCACTAGCGGGGGGTACCAAGAGACCCAGTACTTC. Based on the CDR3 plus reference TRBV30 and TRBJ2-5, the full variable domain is SQTIHQWPATLVQPVGSPLSLECTVEGTSNPNLYWYRQAAGRGLQLLFYSVGIGQISSEVPQNLSASRPQDRQFILSSKKLLLSDSGFYLCAWSVTVTSGGYQETQYFGPGTRLLVL.

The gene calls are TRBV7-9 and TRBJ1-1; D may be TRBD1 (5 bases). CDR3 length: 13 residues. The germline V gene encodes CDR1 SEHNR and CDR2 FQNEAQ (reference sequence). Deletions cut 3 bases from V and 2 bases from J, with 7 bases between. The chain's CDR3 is CASSFDSNTEAFF. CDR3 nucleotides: TGTGCCAGCAGCTTTGACAGTAACACTGAAGCTTTCTTT.

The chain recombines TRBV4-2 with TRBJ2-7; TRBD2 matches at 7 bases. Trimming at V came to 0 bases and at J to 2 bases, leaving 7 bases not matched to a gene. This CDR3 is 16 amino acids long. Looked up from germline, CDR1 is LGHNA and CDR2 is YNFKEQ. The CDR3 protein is CASSQEGREAPYEQYF. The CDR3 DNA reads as TGTGCCAGCAGCCAAGAAGGGAGGGAGGCCCCCTACGAGCAGTACTTC.

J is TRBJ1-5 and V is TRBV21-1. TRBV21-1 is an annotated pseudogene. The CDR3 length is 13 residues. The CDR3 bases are TGTGCCAGCAGACCTGAGGCTAATCAGCCCCAGCATTTT. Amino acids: CASRPEANQPQHF.

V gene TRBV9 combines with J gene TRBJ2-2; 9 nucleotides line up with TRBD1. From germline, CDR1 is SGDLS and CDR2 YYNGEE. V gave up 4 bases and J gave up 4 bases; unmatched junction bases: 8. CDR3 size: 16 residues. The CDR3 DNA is TGTGCCAGCAGCCTTACAGGGGGCAGCGGCACCGGGGAGCTGTTTTTT. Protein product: CASSLTGGSGTGELFF.

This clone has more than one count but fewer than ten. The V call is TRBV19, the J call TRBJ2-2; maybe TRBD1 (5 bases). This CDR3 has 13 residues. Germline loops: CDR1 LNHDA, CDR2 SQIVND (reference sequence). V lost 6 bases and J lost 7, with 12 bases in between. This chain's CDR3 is CASRAGKGGELFF. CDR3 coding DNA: TGTGCCAGTAGGGCAGGGAAGGGCGGGGAGCTGTTTTTT.

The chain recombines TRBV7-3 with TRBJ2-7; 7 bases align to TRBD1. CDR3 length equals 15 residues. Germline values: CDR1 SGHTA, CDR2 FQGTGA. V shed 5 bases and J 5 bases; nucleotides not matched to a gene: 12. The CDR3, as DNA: TGTGCCAGCAGCCTTTCCTCGACAGGGATCCACGAGCAGTACTTC. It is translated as CASSLSSTGIHEQYF.

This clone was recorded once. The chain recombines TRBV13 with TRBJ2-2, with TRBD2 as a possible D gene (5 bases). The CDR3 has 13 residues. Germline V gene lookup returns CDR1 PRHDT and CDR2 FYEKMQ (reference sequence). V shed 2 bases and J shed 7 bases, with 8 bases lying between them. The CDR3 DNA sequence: TGTGCCAGCAGCTTATTTCGGGGCGGGGAGCTGTTTTTT. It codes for CASSLFRGGELFF.

Here the CDR3 DNA reads TGTGCCAGCAGCGGGTCTAGCCTCTACGAGCAGTACTTC. This gives the protein CASSGSSLYEQYF. The chain couples TRBV11-2 to TRBJ2-7; tentative D call: TRBD2 (5 bases). Germline CDR1 and CDR2: SGHAT and FQNNGV. CDR3 length equals 13 residues. V was trimmed by 5 bases and J by 3 bases, leaving 11 bases between them.

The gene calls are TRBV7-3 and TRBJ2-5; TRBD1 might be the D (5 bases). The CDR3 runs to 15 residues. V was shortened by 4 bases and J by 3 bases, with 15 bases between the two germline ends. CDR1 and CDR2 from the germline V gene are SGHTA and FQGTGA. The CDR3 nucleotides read TGTGCCAGCAGCTCTGGGTGGCAGGGTAAAGAGACCCAGTACTTC. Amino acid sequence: CASSSGWQGKETQYF.

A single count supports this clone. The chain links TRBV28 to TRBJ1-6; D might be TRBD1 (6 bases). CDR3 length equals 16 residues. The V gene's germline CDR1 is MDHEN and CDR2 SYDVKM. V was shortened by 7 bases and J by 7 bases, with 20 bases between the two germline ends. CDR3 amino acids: CASTHRVASRNSPLHF. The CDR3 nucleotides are TGTGCCAGCACCCACAGGGTAGCGTCCCGAAATTCACCCCTCCACTTT. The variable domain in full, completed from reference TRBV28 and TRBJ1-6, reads DVKVTQSSRYLVKRTGEKVFLECVQDMDHENMFWYRQDPGLGLRLIYFSYDVKMKEKGDIPEGYSVSREKKERFSLILESASTNQTSMYLCASTHRVASRNSPLHFGNGTRLTVT.

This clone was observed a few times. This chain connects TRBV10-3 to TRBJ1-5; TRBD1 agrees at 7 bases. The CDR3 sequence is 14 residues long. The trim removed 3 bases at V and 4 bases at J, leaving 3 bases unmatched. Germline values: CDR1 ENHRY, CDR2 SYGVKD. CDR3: CAISESRGNQPQHF. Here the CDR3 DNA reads TGTGCCATCAGTGAAAGCAGGGGGAATCAGCCCCAGCATTTT.

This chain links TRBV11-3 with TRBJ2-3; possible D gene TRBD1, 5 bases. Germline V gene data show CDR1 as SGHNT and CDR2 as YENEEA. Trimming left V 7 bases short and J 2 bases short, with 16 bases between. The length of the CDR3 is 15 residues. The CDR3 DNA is TGTGCCAGCACACTATGGGCCAGGGCCACAGATACGCAGTATTTT. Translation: CASTLWARATDTQYF.

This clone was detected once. CDR3 sequence: CAHRRSSYNEQFF. The CDR3 coding sequence is TGTGCCCACCGTCGGAGCTCCTACAATGAGCAGTTCTTC. The gene calls are TRBV30 and TRBJ2-1; D not resolved. Germline assignment: CDR1 GTSNPN and CDR2 SVGIG (reference sequence). The germline V and J ends were trimmed by 8 bases and 0 bases, with 11 bases remaining between them. The CDR3 is 13 amino acids.

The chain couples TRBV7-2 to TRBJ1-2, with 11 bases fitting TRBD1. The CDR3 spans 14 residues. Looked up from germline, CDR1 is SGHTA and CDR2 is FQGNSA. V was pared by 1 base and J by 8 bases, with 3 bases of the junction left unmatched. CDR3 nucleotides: TGTGCCAGCAGCTTAGGGGACAGGGGGTCGGGCTACACCTTC. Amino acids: CASSLGDRGSGYTF.

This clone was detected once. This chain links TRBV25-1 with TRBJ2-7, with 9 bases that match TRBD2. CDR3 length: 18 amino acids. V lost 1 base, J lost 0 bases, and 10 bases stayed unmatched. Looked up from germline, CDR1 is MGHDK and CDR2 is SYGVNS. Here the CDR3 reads CASSELGPGGRASYEQYF. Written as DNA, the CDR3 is TGTGCCAGCAGTGAATTGGGTCCGGGCGGGAGGGCCTCCTACGAGCAGTACTTC.

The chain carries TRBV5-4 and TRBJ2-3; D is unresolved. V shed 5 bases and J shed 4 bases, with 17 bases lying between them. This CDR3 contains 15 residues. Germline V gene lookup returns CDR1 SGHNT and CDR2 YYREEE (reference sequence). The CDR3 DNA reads TGTGCCAGCAGAGAGGATTTACTTTCTTCAGATACGCAGTATTTT. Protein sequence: CASREDLLSSDTQYF.

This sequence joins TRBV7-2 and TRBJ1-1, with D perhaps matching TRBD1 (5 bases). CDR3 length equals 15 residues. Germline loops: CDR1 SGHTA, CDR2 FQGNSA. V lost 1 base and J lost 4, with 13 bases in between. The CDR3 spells CASSLVGRGGTEAFF. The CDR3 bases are TGTGCCAGCAGCTTAGTCGGCCGCGGGGGCACTGAAGCTTTCTTT.

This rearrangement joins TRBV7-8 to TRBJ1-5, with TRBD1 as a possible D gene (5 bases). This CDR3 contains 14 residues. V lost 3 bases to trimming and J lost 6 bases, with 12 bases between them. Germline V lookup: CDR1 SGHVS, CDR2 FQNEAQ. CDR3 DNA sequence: TGTGCCAGCAGCTTGTCAGGGTCGGGTCAGCCCCAGCATTTT. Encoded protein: CASSLSGSGQPQHF.

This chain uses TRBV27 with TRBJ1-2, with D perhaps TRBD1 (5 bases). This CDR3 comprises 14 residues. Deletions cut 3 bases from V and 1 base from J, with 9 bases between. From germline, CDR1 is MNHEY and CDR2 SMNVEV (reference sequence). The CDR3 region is CASSLGQFNYGYTF. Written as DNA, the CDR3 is TGTGCCAGCAGTTTGGGGCAGTTTAACTATGGCTACACCTTC.

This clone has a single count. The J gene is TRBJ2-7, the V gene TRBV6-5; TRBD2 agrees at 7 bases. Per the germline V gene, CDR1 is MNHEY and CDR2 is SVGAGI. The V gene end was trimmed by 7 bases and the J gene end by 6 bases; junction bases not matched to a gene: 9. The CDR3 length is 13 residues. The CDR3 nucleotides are TGTGCCAGCATAGGGCGGGAGTACCGCGAGCAGTACTTC. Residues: CASIGREYREQYF.

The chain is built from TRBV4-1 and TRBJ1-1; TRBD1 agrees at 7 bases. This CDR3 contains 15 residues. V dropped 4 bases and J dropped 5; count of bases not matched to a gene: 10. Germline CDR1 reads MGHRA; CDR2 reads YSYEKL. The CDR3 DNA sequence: TGCGCCAGCAGCCTCTCAGGACAGGTAGGGACTGAAGCTTTCTTT. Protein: CASSLSGQVGTEAFF.

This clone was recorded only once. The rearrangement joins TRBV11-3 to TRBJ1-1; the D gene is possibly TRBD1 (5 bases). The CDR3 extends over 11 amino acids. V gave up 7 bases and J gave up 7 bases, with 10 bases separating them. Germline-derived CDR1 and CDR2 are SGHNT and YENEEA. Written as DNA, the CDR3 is TGTGCCAGCACCAAGGGGTATGAAGCTTTCTTT. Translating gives CASTKGYEAFF.

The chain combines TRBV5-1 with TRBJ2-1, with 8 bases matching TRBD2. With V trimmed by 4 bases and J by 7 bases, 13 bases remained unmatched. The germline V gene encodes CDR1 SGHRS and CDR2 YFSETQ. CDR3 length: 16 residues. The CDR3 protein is CASSPAVRGGSNEQFF. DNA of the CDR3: TGCGCCAGCAGCCCGGCCGTCCGGGGGGGCAGTAATGAGCAGTTCTTC.

The CDR3 reads CASSYIRSRGEQFF. CDR3 coding DNA: TGTGCCAGCAGTTACATTCGGTCCCGGGGTGAGCAGTTCTTC. The chain is built from TRBV6-5 and TRBJ2-1, with TRBD2 as a possible D gene (5 bases). CDR1 is MNHEY and CDR2 is SVGAGI in the germline V gene. Trimming removed 2 bases from V and 9 bases from J, with 14 bases in between. The CDR3 is 14 residues long.

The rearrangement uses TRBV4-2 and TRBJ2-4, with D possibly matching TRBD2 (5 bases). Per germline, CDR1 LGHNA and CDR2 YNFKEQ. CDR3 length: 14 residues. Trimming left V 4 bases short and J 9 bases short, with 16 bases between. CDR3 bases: TGTGCCAGCAGCCCGGGGAGTGGGGATAGCATTCAGTACTTC. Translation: CASSPGSGDSIQYF.

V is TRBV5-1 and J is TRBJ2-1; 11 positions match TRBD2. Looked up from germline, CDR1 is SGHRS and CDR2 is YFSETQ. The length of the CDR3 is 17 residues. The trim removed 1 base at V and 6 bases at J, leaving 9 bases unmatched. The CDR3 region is CASSLPVVAGGVNEQFF. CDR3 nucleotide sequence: TGCGCCAGCAGCTTGCCCGTGGTAGCGGGAGGGGTCAATGAGCAGTTCTTC.

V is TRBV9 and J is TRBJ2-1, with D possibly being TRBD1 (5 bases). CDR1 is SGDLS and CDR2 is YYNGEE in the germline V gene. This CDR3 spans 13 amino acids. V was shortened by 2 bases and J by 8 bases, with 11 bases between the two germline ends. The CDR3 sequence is CASSVFQGHEQFF. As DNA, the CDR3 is TGTGCCAGCAGCGTTTTTCAGGGCCATGAGCAGTTCTTC.

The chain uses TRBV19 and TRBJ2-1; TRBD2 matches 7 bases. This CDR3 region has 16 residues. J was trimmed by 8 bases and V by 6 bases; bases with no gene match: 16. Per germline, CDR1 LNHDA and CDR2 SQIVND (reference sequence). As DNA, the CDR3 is TGTGCCAGTAGGACCTCCTTCGGCGGGAGAATCGATGAGCAGTTCTTC. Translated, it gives CASRTSFGGRIDEQFF.